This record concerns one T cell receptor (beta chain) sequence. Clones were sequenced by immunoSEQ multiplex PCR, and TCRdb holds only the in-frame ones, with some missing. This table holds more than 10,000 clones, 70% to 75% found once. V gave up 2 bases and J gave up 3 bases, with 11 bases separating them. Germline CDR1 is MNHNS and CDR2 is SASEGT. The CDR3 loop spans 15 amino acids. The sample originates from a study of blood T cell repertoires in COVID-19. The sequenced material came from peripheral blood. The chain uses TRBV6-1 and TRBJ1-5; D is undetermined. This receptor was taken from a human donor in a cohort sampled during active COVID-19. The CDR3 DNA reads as TGTGCCAGCAGTGAATTCAGAACCGTCAATCAGCCCCAGCATTTT. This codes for CASSEFRTVNQPQHF.